Listed below are T cell receptor beta chains from one sample, sequenced in a study of T cell responses to AZD1222 COVID-19 vaccine. Generated by immunoSEQ multiplex PCR, the TCRdb table keeps only in-frame clones and is missing some. The data hold about 140,000 clones, with around 90% observed a single time. This specimen was peripheral blood, taken on day 0 of AZD1222 vaccination. Receptor source: an adult in good health. CDR3s include the opening cysteine and the closing phenylalanine or tryptophan. D genes are given only for firm matches. Clone size is stated in some rows and not others, as once, few, many or a class when expanded.

d_call | j_call | v_call | clone_size | cdr3_nt | cdr3_aa
NA | TRBJ2-5 | TRBV19 | NA | TGTGCCAGTAGTGGGACTGCCCAAGAGACCCAGTACTTC | CASSGTAQETQYF
NA | TRBJ1-4 | TRBV5-6 | NA | TGTGCCAGCAGCTCAGCGGGTTATGCAACTAATGAAAAACTGTTTTTT | CASSSAGYATNEKLFF
NA | TRBJ2-4 | TRBV3-1/TRBV3-2 | NA | TGTGCCAGCAGCCAAGTGGGTTCCATGAAAAACATTCAGTACTTC | CASSQVGSMKNIQYF
NA | TRBJ1-2 | TRBV9 | NA | TGTGCCAGCAGCGTAGACCACCCCGGGGCTGGTGGCTACACCTTC | CASSVDHPGAGGYTF
NA | TRBJ2-1 | TRBV10-2 | NA | TGCGCCAGCCATGGTGGGACTCCCTACAATGAGCAGTTCTTC | CASHGGTPYNEQFF
TRBD1 | TRBJ1-2 | TRBV15 | once | TGTGCCACCAGCAGAGTTCGGACAGGGGACGGCTACACCTTC | CATSRVRTGDGYTF
NA | TRBJ1-1 | TRBV29-1 | NA | TGCAGCGTGGACCTACTCCCGGGGGGCACTGAAGCTTTCTTT | CSVDLLPGGTEAFF
NA | TRBJ1-1 | TRBV28 | NA | TGTGCCAGCAGCCCGAGTGGTAACCCGACAGCTTTCTTT | CASSPSGNPTAFF
TRBD1 | TRBJ1-1 | TRBV14 | NA | TGTGCCAGCAGCCAGCTGGACAGGGGTAGCACTGAAGCTTTCTTT | CASSQLDRGSTEAFF
NA | TRBJ1-2 | TRBV5-1 | NA | TGCGCCAGCAGTTCGCAAGCTAACTATGGCTACACCTTC | CASSSQANYGYTF
NA | TRBJ1-4 | TRBV3-1/TRBV3-2 | NA | TGTGCCAGCAGCCAAGGAAGTTTAGGCCTGCTTAATGAAAAACTGTTTTTT | CASSQGSLGLLNEKLFF
TRBD2 | TRBJ2-3 | TRBV5-6 | NA | TGTGCCAGCAGCCACCAACGGGGTAGCGGGAGAAGGGCAGATACGCAGTATTTT | CASSHQRGSGRRADTQYF
NA | TRBJ2-2 | TRBV11-2 | NA | TGTGCCAGCAGCCTAGAGGGGGTTACCGGGGAGCTGTTTTTT | CASSLEGVTGELFF
NA | TRBJ2-7 | TRBV25-1 | NA | TGTGCCTCTACAGGGGGGGCAATTTACGAGCAGTACTTC | CASTGGAIYEQYF
NA | TRBJ2-5 | TRBV18 | NA | TGTGCCAGCTCACCCCCTGGGGCACAAGAGACCCAGTACTTC | CASSPPGAQETQYF
NA | TRBJ1-3 | TRBV30 | NA | TGTGCCTGGATAGGGCGGGATCCAAAGTACACCATATATTTT | CAWIGRDPKYTIYF
NA | TRBJ1-1 | TRBV12-3/TRBV12-4 | NA | TGTGCCAGCAGTTTAAGGGTGAACACTGAAGCTTTCTTT | CASSLRVNTEAFF